This passage covers 5 T cell receptor beta chains from one sample sequenced in a study of T cell responses to AZD1222 COVID-19 vaccine. This table comes from immunoSEQ multiplex PCR, and its TCRdb copy is limited to in-frame clones, with some not included. The sample shows tens of thousands of clones, 75% to 90% of them seen only once. The input for sequencing was peripheral blood, taken on day 0 of AZD1222 vaccination. The receptors were sampled from an adult in good health.

This clone was counted only a few times. V gene TRBV25-1 combines with J gene TRBJ1-5, with D unclear. This CDR3 is built from 13 residues. CDR1 MGHDK and CDR2 SYGVNS come from the germline V gene. V shed 0 bases and J shed 5 bases, with 5 bases lying between them. As DNA, the CDR3 is TGTGCCAGCAGTGAATATATGGATCAGCCCCAGCATTTT. It translates to CASSEYMDQPQHF.

J is TRBJ2-4 and V is TRBV5-5; tentative D call: TRBD1 (6 bases). V shed 4 bases and J shed 6 bases, with 20 bases lying between them. From germline, CDR1 is SGHKS and CDR2 YYEKEE (reference sequence). The CDR3 has 16 amino acids. CDR3 amino acids: CASSETLGAPLNIQYF. In nucleotides, the CDR3 is TGTGCCAGCAGCGAAACGTTGGGGGCGCCGTTAAACATTCAGTACTTC.

V and J are TRBV2 and TRBJ1-1; the D is unclear. V lost 6 bases, J lost 3 bases, and 14 bases lay in between. Germline loops: CDR1 SNHLY, CDR2 FYNNEI. There are 14 residues in the CDR3. The DNA for the CDR3 is TGTGCCAGCAGGGTTAGGGTTCGTGACACTGAAGCTTTCTTT. Its protein is CASRVRVRDTEAFF.

The rearrangement links TRBV3-1 (or the pseudogene TRBV3-2) to TRBJ2-7; D could derive from TRBD1 or TRBD2 (5 bases each). The V end lost 1 base, the J end lost 2 bases, and 12 bases lay between the germline ends. The CDR3 sequence is 15 residues long. The germline CDR1 and CDR2 sequences are LGHDT and YNNKEL (reference sequence). CDR3 in DNA: TGTGCCAGCAGCCAAGTTGGTCGGGGCGCCTACGAGCAGTACTTC. Translation gives CASSQVGRGAYEQYF.

The rearrangement joins TRBV28 to TRBJ1-6; TRBD1 might be the D (5 bases). V shed 6 bases and J shed 7 bases, with 10 bases lying between them. Germline loops: CDR1 MDHEN, CDR2 SYDVKM. The CDR3 is 13 amino acids. The CDR3: CASRRDGNSPLHF. The CDR3 nucleotides are TGTGCCAGCAGGAGGGACGGGAATTCACCCCTCCACTTT.